Below, 15 T cell receptor beta chains from the same sample are listed, as sequenced in a study of metastatic and nonmetastatic thyroid tumors. From the PCR reads, TCRdb re-called clones with MiXCR. The table shows about 47,000 clones, with under 30% occurring only once. All patients were treatment-naive before thyroid surgery. Source material: blood. Receptors originate from a male donor with papillary thyroid cancer or a benign thyroid nodule (not recorded which). Some clones in this sample may be carry-over from other donors' samples.

The chain uses TRBV4-1 and TRBJ1-2, with 8 bases identical to TRBD1. The germline V gene has CDR1 MGHRA and CDR2 YSYEKL. This CDR3 has 15 amino acids. Trimming removed 1 base from V and 3 bases from J; junction bases left unmatched: 4. As DNA, the CDR3 is TGCGCCAGCAGCCAAGGACAGGGGTTTTACTATGGCTACACCTTC. Its protein product is CASSQGQGFYYGYTF.

This clone has a single count. The genes are TRBV7-9 and TRBJ2-2; no definite D call. The CDR3 length is 14 residues. Germline V gene data show CDR1 as SEHNR and CDR2 as FQNEAQ (reference sequence). Trimming cost V 10 bases and J 0 bases, with 12 bases left between them. The chain's CDR3 is CAISPVSNTGELFF. The CDR3 nucleotides are TGTGCCATTTCGCCGGTATCGAACACCGGGGAGCTGTTTTTT. The full variable domain, rest sourced from reference TRBV7-9 and TRBJ2-2, is DTGVSQNPRHKITKRGQNVTFRCDPISEHNRLYWYRQTLGQGPEFLTYFQNEAQLEKSRLLSDRFSAERPKGSFSTLEIQRTEQGDSAMYLCAISPVSNTGELFFGEGSRLTVL.

The V call is TRBV27, the J call TRBJ2-1; no firm D call. Trimming took off 2 bases at V and 8 bases at J, with 16 bases between the two ends. CDR1 and CDR2 (germline): MNHEY, SMNVEV (reference sequence). The CDR3 has 15 amino acids. The CDR3: CASSLAPGLADEQFF. DNA for the CDR3: TGTGCCAGCAGTTTAGCCCCGGGTCTCGCCGATGAGCAGTTCTTC.

V usage is TRBV20-1 and J usage is TRBJ2-1, with 10 bases fitting TRBD2. V lost 6 bases to trimming and J lost 7 bases; unmatched junction nucleotides: 21. The CDR3 is made up of 18 amino acids. The V gene's germline CDR1 is DFQATT and CDR2 SNEGSKA (reference sequence). CDR3 loop: CSAVPSGRIPGWGNEQFF. In DNA, the CDR3 is TGCAGTGCGGTCCCTAGCGGGAGAATCCCCGGGTGGGGAAATGAGCAGTTCTTC.

This sequence joins TRBV5-4 and TRBJ1-6; 10 bases fit TRBD1. V lost 0 bases to trimming and J lost 0 bases; unmatched junction nucleotides: 6. This CDR3 contains 19 residues. CDR1 SGHNT and CDR2 YYREEE come from the germline V gene (reference sequence). CDR3 coding DNA: TGTGCCAGCAGCTTGGGGGACAGGGGCCCCAGCTCCTATAATTCACCCCTCCACTTT. Protein: CASSLGDRGPSSYNSPLHF.

The table lists this clone with many counts. This chain joins TRBV5-4 and TRBJ2-3, with TRBD2 matching over 7 bases. After removal of 3 bases from V and 3 bases from J, the junction contained 7 bases not matched to a gene. The CDR3 extends over 15 amino acids. Germline V lookup: CDR1 SGHNT, CDR2 YYREEE (reference sequence). CDR3 coding DNA: TGTGCCAGCAGCTCGGCGGGAGTGATAACAGATACGCAGTATTTT. It translates to CASSSAGVITDTQYF.

There are many counts of this clone. The rearrangement links TRBV10-3 to TRBJ2-3; TRBD2 matches 7 bases. This CDR3 is built from 14 residues. The V gene's germline CDR1 is ENHRY and CDR2 SYGVKD. The junction had 6 bases not matched to a gene; V was cut back by 7 bases and J by 2 bases. CDR3 loop: CAINAGEDTDTQYF. The DNA of the CDR3 is TGTGCCATCAACGCGGGAGAGGACACAGATACGCAGTATTTT.

CDR3: CASSSGLKSYNEQFF. DNA of the CDR3: TGTGCCAGCAGTTCGGGACTGAAATCCTACAATGAGCAGTTCTTC. The chain couples TRBV12-3 or TRBV12-4 to TRBJ2-1; D might be TRBD2 (6 bases). Trimming left V 4 bases short and J 1 base short, with 11 bases between. This CDR3 comprises 15 residues.

CDR3 nucleotide sequence: TGTGCCAGCAGCCCCGGAGGAGGCGAGCAGTACTTC. Residues: CASSPGGGEQYF. This chain uses TRBV24-1 with TRBJ2-7; perhaps TRBD2 as D (5 bases). This CDR3 region has 12 residues. Trimming took 11 bases from V and 6 from J, leaving 16 bases between them. Germline V gene sequence: CDR1 KGHDR, CDR2 SFDVKD.

The V call is TRBV7-9, the J call TRBJ1-2; no clear D gene. Trimming stripped 1 base from V and 8 bases from J, with 17 bases between. This CDR3 comprises 15 residues. Germline lookup yields CDR1 SEHNR and CDR2 FQNEAQ (reference sequence). CDR3 in DNA: TGTGCCAGCAGCTTAGGAGGCAGTAACTTAGAGGGCTACACCTTC. This codes for CASSLGGSNLEGYTF.

There are many counts of this clone. The chain joins TRBV4-1 to TRBJ1-2; possibly TRBD1 for D (5 bases). The CDR3 contains 15 residues. The germline V gene encodes CDR1 MGHRA and CDR2 YSYEKL. V was clipped by 0 bases and J by 6 bases, with 14 bases between them. The CDR3 sequence is CASSQEGALNDGYTF. The CDR3 nucleotides read TGCGCCAGCAGCCAAGAAGGGGCGCTTAATGATGGCTACACCTTC.

This clone was seen repeatedly, ten times or more. The chain joins TRBV5-4 to TRBJ1-4; 12 bases match TRBD1. Germline V gives CDR1 SGHNT, CDR2 YYREEE (reference sequence). V shed 5 bases, J shed 7 bases, and the junction held 12 bases outside the gene matches. The CDR3 is made up of 17 amino acids. CDR3 residues: CASSTGTGGAKGEKLFF. The CDR3 nucleotides are TGTGCCAGCAGTACCGGGACAGGGGGCGCGAAGGGTGAAAAACTGTTTTTT.

This clone has a handful of counts. Given a much more abundant clone one base away, this may be a read error. The sample contains more than one DNA sequence encoding this CDR3. This chain joins TRBV5-1 and TRBJ2-3; 12 bases are a match to TRBD2. Germline loops: CDR1 SGHRS, CDR2 YFSETQ. This CDR3 has 14 residues. Losses at the gene ends were 4 bases for V and 6 bases for J; bases not matched to a gene: 3. Here the CDR3 reads CASSQTSGSDTQYF. CDR3 bases: TGCGCCAGCAGCCAGACTAGCGGGAGTGATACGCAGTATTTT.

This clone was picked up many times. The rearrangement joins TRBV7-9 to TRBJ2-1, with TRBD2 identical over 9 bases. Germline V gene data show CDR1 as SEHNR and CDR2 as FQNEAQ (reference sequence). Losses at the gene ends were 5 bases for V and 8 bases for J; bases not matched to a gene: 10. This CDR3 comprises 15 residues. Written as DNA, the CDR3 is TGTGCCAGCAGCCCCATAGCGGGAGCATCGTATGAGCAGTTCTTC. This translates into CASSPIAGASYEQFF.

By sample share, this clone is medium-sized. The chain carries TRBV6-1 and TRBJ2-7, with D possibly being TRBD1 (5 bases). Germline V gene lookup returns CDR1 MNHNS and CDR2 SASEGT. Trimming shortened V by 1 base and J by 4 bases, and 14 bases separated the two germline ends. The CDR3 is made up of 15 amino acids. The CDR3 region is CASSEVYRLTYEQYF. CDR3 sequence (DNA): TGTGCCAGCAGTGAAGTCTACAGGCTAACATACGAGCAGTACTTC.